This T cell receptor beta chain was captured by sequencing in a study of post-analysis software for immune sequencing data. On the study more broadly: Included courses were relapsing-remitting and secondary progressive multiple sclerosis; progressive-relapsing multiple sclerosis was also included.

Unique-molecular-identifier-tagged TCR beta cDNA libraries were used. About 500,000 cDNA molecules were obtained per 1 to 10 million input T cells. MiXCR was run by TCRdb on the PCR reads, yielding one entry per CDR3 protein. The top ten hold 4.9% of the sample, which has 750,000 to 900,000 distinct CDR3 sequences, 46% seen once. Study-wide points: Normalized Chao1 diversity in multiple sclerosis patients fell significantly below that of controls. Roughly 5 TRBV segments (TRBV5-6, TRBV5-1 and TRBV20-1 among them) occurred more frequently in patients than in controls.

After removal of 5 bases from V and 9 bases from J, the junction contained 2 bases not matched to a gene. The CDR3 is made up of 14 amino acids. Germline assignment: CDR1 SGHTA and CDR2 FQGTGA. Note on this clonotype: Its cognate antigen is unknown.

The sequenced sample was blood. The chain carries TRBV7-3 and TRBJ2-1; 15 positions match TRBD2. This sequence originates from a girl aged 5 to 17 with multiple sclerosis. CDR3 in amino acids: CASSRGLAGGEQFF. The CDR3 DNA sequence: TGTGCCAGCAGCCGGGGACTAGCGGGGGGTGAGCAGTTCTTC.